This TCR beta chain was captured in a study of Ad26.COV2.S vaccination and SARS-CoV-2 variants. Study-wide findings and caveats: Spike-specific responses of CD8+ and CD4+ T cells were reported to display substantial breadth after vaccination. Placebo and vaccine recipients had non-spike TCR breadth that was similar.

This clone occurred once. Its antigen is currently unknown. Assay: immunoSEQ multiplex PCR; the TCRdb copy retains only in-frame clones and omits some. The repertoire holds hundreds of thousands of clones, with roughly nine tenths as singletons. V lost 1 base and J 11 bases, leaving 11 bases between the germline ends. This CDR3 has 12 amino acids. CDR1 and CDR2 (germline): SEHNR, FQNEAQ (reference sequence). Treatment of the sample: some 20 received Ad26.COV2.S at low or high dose, single or two shots; 5 received placebo; per-sample allocation not given. Day 63 after the first injection of vaccine or placebo was the sampling time.

The rearrangement joins TRBV7-9 to TRBJ1-1; D is uncertain. This sample comprised peripheral blood, obtained in a trial of Ad26.COV2.S vaccine versus placebo. The TCR originated in a person between 18 and 60 years old who received the Ad26.COV2.S COVID-19 vaccine or a placebo. The CDR3: CASSLVGLGAFF. The CDR3 DNA sequence: TGTGCCAGCAGCTTAGTTGGCCTGGGGGCTTTCTTT. The whole variable domain, filled in from reference TRBV7-9 and TRBJ1-1, reads DTGVSQNPRHKITKRGQNVTFRCDPISEHNRLYWYRQTLGQGPEFLTYFQNEAQLEKSRLLSDRFSAERPKGSFSTLEIQRTEQGDSAMYLCASSLVGLGAFFGQGTRLTVV.